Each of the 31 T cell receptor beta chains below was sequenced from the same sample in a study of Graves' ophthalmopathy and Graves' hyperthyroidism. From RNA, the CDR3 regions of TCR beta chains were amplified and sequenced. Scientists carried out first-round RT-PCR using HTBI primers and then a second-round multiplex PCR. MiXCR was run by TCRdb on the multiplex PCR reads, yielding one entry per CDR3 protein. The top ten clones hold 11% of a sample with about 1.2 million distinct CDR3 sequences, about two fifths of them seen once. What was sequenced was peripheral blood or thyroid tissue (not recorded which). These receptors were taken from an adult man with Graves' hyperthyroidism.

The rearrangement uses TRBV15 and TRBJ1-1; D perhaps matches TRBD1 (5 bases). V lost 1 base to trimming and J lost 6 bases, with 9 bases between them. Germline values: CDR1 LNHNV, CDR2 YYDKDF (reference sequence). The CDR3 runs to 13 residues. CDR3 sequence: CATSRVTEAEAFF. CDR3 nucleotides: TGTGCCACCAGCAGAGTGACAGAAGCTGAAGCTTTCTTT.

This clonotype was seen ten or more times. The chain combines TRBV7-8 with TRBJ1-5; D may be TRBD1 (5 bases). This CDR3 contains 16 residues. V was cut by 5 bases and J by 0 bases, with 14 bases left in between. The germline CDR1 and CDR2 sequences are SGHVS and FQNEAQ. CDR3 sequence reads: CASSKDPGISNQPQHF. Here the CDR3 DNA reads TGTGCCAGCAGCAAAGACCCAGGGATTAGCAATCAGCCCCAGCATTTT.

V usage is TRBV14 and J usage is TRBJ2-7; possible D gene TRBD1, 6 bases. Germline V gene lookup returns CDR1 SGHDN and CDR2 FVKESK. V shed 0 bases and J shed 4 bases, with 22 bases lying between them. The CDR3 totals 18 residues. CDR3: CASSQDRRLELGGYEQYF. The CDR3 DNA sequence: TGTGCCAGCAGCCAAGATCGACGATTAGAACTAGGGGGATACGAGCAGTACTTC.

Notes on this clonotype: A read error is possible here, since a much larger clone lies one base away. The CDR3 loop reads CSAGPTTRYEQYF. The CDR3 nucleotides read TGCAGTGCTGGTCCTACCACTCGCTACGAGCAGTACTTC. The chain combines TRBV20-1 with TRBJ2-7; D remains ambiguous. V lost 5 bases and J 3 bases, leaving 14 bases between the germline ends. Per germline, CDR1 DFQATT and CDR2 SNEGSKA (reference sequence). CDR3 length: 13 amino acids.

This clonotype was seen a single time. Here the CDR3 reads CASGGGQGELFSPLHF. DNA for the CDR3: TGCGCCAGTGGCGGAGGACAGGGGGAACTGTTTTCACCCCTCCACTTT. V gene TRBV5-1 combines with J gene TRBJ1-6, with 10 bases matching TRBD1. V was clipped by 8 bases and J by 9 bases; unmatched bases: 14. This CDR3 spans 16 amino acids. From germline, CDR1 is SGHRS and CDR2 YFSETQ. Looking up the rest from reference TRBV5-1 and TRBJ1-6 gives the full variable domain: KAGVTQTPRYLIKTRGQQVTLSCSPISGHRSVSWYQQTPGQGLQFLFEYFSETQRNKGNFPGRFSGRQFSNSRSEMNVSTLELGDSALYLCASGGGQGELFSPLHFGNGTRLTVT.

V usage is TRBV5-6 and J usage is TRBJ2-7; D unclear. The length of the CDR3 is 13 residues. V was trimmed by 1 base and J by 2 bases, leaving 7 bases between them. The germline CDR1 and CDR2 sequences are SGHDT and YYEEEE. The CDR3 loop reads CASSLRNTYEQYF. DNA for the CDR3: TGTGCCAGCAGCTTGCGGAATACCTACGAGCAGTACTTC. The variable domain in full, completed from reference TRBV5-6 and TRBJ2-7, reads DAGVTQSPTHLIKTRGQQVTLRCSPKSGHDTVSWYQQALGQGPQFIFQYYEEEERQRGNFPDRFSGHQFPNYSSELNVNALLLGDSALYLCASSLRNTYEQYFGPGTRLTVT.

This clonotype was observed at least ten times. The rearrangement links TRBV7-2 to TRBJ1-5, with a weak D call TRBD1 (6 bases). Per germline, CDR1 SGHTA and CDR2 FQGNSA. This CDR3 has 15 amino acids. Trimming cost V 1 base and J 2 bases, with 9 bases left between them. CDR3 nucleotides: TGTGCCAGCAGCTTAGGGGGGCCCGGCAATCAGCCCCAGCATTTT. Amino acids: CASSLGGPGNQPQHF.

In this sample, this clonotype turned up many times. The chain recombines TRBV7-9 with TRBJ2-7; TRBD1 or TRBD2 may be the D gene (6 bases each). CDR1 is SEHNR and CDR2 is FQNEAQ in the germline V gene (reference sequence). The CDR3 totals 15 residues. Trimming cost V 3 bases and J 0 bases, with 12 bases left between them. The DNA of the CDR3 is TGTGCCAGCAGCTTTGGGGGGCCAAGCTCCTACGAGCAGTACTTC. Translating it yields CASSFGGPSSYEQYF.

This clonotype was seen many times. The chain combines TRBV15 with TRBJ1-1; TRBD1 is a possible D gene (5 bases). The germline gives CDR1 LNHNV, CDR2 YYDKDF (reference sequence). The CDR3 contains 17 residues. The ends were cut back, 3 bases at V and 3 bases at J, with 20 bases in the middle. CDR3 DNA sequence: TGTGCCACCAGCAGGATTAGCGGGACCGGGGGGGACACTGAAGCTTTCTTT. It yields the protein CATSRISGTGGDTEAFF.

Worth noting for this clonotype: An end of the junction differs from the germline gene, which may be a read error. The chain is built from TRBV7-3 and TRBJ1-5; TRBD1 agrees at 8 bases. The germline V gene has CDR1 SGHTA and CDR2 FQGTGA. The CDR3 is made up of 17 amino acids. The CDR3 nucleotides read TGCGCCAGCAGCCATATTCTAGGACAGGGCGTCGTCCAGCCCCAGCATTTT. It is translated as CASSHILGQGVVQPQHF.

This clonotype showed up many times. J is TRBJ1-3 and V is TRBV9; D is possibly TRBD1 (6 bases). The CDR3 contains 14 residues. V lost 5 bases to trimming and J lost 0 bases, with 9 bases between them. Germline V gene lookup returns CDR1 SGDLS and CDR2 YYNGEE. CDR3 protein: CASRGAGSGNTIYF. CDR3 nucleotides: TGTGCCAGCAGGGGGGCAGGCTCTGGAAACACCATATATTTT.

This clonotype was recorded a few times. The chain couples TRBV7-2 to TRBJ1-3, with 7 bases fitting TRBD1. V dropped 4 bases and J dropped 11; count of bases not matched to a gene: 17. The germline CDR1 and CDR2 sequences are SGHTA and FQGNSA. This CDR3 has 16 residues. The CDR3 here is CASSYDLGQAQYPIYF. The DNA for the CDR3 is TGTGCCAGCAGCTATGACCTTGGACAGGCCCAATACCCCATATATTTT.

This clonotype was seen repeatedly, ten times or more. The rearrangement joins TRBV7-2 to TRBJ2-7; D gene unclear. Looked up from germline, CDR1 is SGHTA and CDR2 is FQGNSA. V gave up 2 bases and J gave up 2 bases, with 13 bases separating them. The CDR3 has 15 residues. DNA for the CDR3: TGTGCCAGCAGCTTAAGGTCTGAGTGGGCCTACGAGCAGTACTTC. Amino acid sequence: CASSLRSEWAYEQYF.

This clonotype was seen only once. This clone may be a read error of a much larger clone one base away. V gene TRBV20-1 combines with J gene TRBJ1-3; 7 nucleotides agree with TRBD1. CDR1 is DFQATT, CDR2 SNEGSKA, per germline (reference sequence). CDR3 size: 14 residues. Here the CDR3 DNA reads TGCGGTGCTATACCCCGGGACAGTGGAAACACCATATATTTT. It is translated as CGAIPRDSGNTIYF.

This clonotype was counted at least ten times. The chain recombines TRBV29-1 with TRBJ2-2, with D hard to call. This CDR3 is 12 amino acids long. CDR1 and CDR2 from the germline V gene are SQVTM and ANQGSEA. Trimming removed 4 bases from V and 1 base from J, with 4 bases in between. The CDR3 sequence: CSVGGNTGELFF. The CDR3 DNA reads TGCAGCGTTGGCGGGAACACCGGGGAGCTGTTTTTT.

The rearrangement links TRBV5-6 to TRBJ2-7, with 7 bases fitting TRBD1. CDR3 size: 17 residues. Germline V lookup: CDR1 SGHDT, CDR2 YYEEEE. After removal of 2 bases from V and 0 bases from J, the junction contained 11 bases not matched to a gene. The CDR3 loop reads CASSFSRDSWSSYEQYF. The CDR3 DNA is TGTGCCAGCAGCTTCTCCCGGGACAGTTGGAGCTCCTACGAGCAGTACTTC. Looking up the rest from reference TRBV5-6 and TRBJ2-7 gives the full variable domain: DAGVTQSPTHLIKTRGQQVTLRCSPKSGHDTVSWYQQALGQGPQFIFQYYEEEERQRGNFPDRFSGHQFPNYSSELNVNALLLGDSALYLCASSFSRDSWSSYEQYFGPGTRLTVT.

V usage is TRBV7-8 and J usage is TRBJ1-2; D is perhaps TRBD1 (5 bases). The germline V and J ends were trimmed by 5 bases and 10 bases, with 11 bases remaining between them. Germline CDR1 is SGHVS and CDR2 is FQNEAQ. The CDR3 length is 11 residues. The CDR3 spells CASSPGLAYTF. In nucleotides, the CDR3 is TGTGCCAGCAGCCCGGGACTGGCCTACACCTTC.

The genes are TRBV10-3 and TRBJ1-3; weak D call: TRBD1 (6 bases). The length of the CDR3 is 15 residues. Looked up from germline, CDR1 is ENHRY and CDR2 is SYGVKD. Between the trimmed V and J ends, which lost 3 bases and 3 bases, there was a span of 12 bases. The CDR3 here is CAISDRGARGNTIYF. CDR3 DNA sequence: TGTGCCATCAGTGATCGGGGGGCGCGTGGAAACACCATATATTTT.

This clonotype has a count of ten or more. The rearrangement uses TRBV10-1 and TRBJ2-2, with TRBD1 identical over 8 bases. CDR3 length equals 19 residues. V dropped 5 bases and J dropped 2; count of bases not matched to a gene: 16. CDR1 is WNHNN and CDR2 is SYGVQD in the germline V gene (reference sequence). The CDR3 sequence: CASSLRGQGGLHNTGELFF. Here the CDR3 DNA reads TGCGCCAGCAGTCTTAGAGGACAGGGCGGACTGCACAACACCGGGGAGCTGTTTTTT.

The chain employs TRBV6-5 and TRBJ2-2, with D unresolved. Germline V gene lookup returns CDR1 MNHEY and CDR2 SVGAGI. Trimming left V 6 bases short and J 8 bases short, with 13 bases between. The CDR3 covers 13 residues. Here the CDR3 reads CASRESIIGELFF. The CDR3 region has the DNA TGTGCCAGCAGGGAGAGCATTATTGGGGAGCTGTTTTTT.

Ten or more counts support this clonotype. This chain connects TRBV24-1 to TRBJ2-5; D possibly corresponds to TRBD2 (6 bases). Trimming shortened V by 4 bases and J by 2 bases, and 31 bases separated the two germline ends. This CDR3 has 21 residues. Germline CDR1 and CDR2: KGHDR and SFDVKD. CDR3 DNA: TGTGCCACCAGTGACCAAGGGAAATTGCGGGATCCGGTTCCGTCGCAAGAGACCCAGTACTTC. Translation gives CATSDQGKLRDPVPSQETQYF.

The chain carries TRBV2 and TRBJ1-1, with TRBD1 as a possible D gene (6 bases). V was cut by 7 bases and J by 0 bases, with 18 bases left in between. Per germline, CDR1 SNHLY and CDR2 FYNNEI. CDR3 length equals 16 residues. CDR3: CASTLLAGGMNTEAFF. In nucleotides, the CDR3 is TGTGCCAGCACCCTACTAGCGGGGGGCATGAACACTGAAGCTTTCTTT. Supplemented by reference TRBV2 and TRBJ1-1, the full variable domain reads EPEVTQTPSHQVTQMGQEVILRCVPISNHLYFYWYRQILGQKVEFLVSFYNNEISEKSEIFDDQFSVERPDGSNFTLKIRSTKLEDSAMYFCASTLLAGGMNTEAFFGQGTRLTVV.

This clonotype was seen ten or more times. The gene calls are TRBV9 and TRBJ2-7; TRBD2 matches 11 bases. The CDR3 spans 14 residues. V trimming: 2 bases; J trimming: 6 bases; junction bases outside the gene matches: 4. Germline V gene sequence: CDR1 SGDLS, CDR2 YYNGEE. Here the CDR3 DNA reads TGTGCCAGCAGCGTCGGGCTAGCGGGGGGCGAGCAGTACTTC. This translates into CASSVGLAGGEQYF.

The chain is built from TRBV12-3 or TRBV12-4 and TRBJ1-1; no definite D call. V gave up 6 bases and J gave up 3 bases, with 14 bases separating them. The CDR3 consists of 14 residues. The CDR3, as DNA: TGTGCCAGCAGAAGGACCGGTCGGTACACTGAAGCTTTCTTT. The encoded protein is CASRRTGRYTEAFF.

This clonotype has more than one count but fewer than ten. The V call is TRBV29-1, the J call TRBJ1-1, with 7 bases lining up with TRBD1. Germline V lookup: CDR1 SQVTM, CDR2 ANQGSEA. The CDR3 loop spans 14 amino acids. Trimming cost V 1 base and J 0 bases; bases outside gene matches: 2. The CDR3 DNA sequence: TGCAGCGTTGAAGCGGGACAGCTGAACACTGAAGCTTTCTTT. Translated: CSVEAGQLNTEAFF.

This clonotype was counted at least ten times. The CDR3 is CASRDRGTYEQYF. CDR3 coding DNA: TGTGCCAGCAGGGACAGGGGGACCTACGAGCAGTACTTC. The chain has TRBV2 and TRBJ2-7; TRBD1 matches at 10 bases. This CDR3 region has 13 residues. V lost 6 bases and J lost 2; bases outside the gene matches: 1. From germline, CDR1 is SNHLY and CDR2 FYNNEI.

DNA of the CDR3: TGTGCCAGCAGCCTACAGGGGTTTGGTGAAAAACTGTTTTTT. Translation: CASSLQGFGEKLFF. The V gene is TRBV6-5, the J gene TRBJ1-4; TRBD1 matches 7 bases. CDR3 size: 14 residues. Trimming removed 6 bases from V and 7 bases from J; junction bases left unmatched: 8. From germline, CDR1 is MNHEY and CDR2 SVGAGI.

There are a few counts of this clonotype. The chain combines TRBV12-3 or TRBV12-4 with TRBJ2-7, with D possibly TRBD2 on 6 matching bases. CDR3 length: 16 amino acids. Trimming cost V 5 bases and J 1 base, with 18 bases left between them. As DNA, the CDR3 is TGTGCCAGCAGTCCCCCTCGGGCCGGGAGTTCCTACGAGCAGTACTTC. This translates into CASSPPRAGSSYEQYF.

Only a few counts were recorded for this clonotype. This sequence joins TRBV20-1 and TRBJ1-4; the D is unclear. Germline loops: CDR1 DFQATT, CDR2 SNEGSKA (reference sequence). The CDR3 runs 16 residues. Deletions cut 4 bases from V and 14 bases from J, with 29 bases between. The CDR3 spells CSANKFLPRFDLDLFF. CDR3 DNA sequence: TGCAGTGCTAATAAATTCCTTCCCCGGTTTGATTTGGATCTGTTTTTT.

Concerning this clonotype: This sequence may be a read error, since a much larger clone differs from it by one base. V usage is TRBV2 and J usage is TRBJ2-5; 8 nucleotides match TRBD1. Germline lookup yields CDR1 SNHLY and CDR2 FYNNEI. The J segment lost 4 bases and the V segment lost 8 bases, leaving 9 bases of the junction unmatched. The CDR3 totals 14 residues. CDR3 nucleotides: TGTGCCAGCTGGACCGGACAGGGTATAGAGACCCAGTACTTC. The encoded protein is CASWTGQGIETQYF.

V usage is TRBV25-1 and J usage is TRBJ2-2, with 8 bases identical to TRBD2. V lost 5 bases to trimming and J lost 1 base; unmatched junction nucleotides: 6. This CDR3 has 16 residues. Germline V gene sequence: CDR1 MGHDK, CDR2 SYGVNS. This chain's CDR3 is CASSSRTSLNTGELFF. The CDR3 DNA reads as TGTGCCAGCAGTTCCCGGACTAGCCTGAACACCGGGGAGCTGTTTTTT.